This T cell receptor (beta chain) was documented in a study of OX40 agonist ivuxolimab in advanced cancers. The table came from immunoSEQ multiplex PCR; TCRdb's copy has only in-frame clones and leaves some out. The sample carries roughly 49,000 clones, 81% recorded once. The length of the CDR3 is 12 residues. With 4 bases clipped from V and 5 bases from J, the junction kept 0 bases outside the gene matches. CDR1 and CDR2 (germline): MDHEN, SYDVKM. The input for sequencing was CD4+ or CD8+ T cells sorted from blood, taken in a trial of the OX40 agonist ivuxolimab. The sequence was collected from an adult with an advanced solid tumor such as melanoma, head and neck, liver or kidney cancer. The chain recombines TRBV28 with TRBJ2-5, with 8 bases that match TRBD1. The CDR3 region has the DNA TGTGCCAGCAGTTGGACAGGGGAGACCCAGTACTTC. Its translation: CASSWTGETQYF.